This T cell receptor (beta chain) was recorded in a study of T cell responses to AZD1222 COVID-19 vaccine. The method was immunoSEQ multiplex PCR; TCRdb's version includes in-frame clones alone and lacks a portion of them. In the table there are over 130,000 clones, under 90% of which are singletons. The CDR3 totals 14 residues. CDR1 is GTSNPN and CDR2 is SVGIG in the germline V gene (reference sequence). Between the trimmed V and J ends, which lost 1 base and 2 bases, there was a span of 9 bases. The chain recombines TRBV30 with TRBJ1-3; D remains ambiguous. Sequencing was performed on peripheral blood, taken 28 days after the second AZD1222 dose. This TCR came from an adult who received the AZD1222 COVID-19 vaccine. The CDR3 protein is CAWSAVRTGNTIYF. In DNA form, the CDR3 reads TGTGCCTGGAGTGCTGTTAGGACTGGAAACACCATATATTTT.